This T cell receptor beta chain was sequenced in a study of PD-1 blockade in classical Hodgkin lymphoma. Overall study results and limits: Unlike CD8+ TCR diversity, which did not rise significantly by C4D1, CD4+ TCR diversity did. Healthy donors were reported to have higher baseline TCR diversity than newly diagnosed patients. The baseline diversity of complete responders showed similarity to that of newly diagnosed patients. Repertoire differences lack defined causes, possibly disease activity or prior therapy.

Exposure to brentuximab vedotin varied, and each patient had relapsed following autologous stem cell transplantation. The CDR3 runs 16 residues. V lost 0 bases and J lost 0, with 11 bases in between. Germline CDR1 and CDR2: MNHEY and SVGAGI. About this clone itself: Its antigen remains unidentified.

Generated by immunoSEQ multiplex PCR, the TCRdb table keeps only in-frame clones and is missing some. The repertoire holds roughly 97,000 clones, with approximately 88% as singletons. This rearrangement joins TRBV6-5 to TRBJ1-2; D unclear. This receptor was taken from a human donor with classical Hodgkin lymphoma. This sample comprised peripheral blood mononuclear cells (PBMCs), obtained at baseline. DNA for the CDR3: TGTGCCAGCAGTTACTCTTTGAGTACAACTAACTATGGCTACACCTTC. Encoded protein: CASSYSLSTTNYGYTF.